Listed here are 4 T cell receptor beta chains from one sample, sequenced in a study of cytomegalovirus exposure and HLA in healthy donors. PCR involved 60 Vbeta and 13 Jbeta primers. The assay was immunoSEQ multiplex PCR, and TCRdb's table has in-frame clones only and misses some. Among some 240,000 clones listed, almost 80% were seen once. The sequencing sample was made of PBMCs. These receptors all come from a male donor in good health and CMV-seronegative.

J is TRBJ2-1 and V is TRBV28; possibly TRBD1 for D (6 bases). V lost 2 bases, J lost 5 bases, and 7 bases lay in between. Per germline, CDR1 MDHEN and CDR2 SYDVKM. The CDR3 has 13 residues. CDR3 sequence: CASSLGQNNEQFF. CDR3 nucleotides: TGTGCCAGCAGTTTAGGACAGAACAATGAGCAGTTCTTC.

The chain employs TRBV5-1 and TRBJ2-3; TRBD1 matches 11 bases. The CDR3 sequence is 15 residues long. Trimming removed 4 bases from V and 5 bases from J; junction bases left unmatched: 6. Germline V gives CDR1 SGHRS, CDR2 YFSETQ. CDR3 DNA: TGCGCCAGCAGCGGACGGGGACAGGGGGGAGATACGCAGTATTTT. Its translation is CASSGRGQGGDTQYF.

This chain links TRBV2 with TRBJ2-5, with 7 bases lining up with TRBD1. The CDR3 consists of 13 residues. V trimming: 7 bases; J trimming: 2 bases; junction bases outside the gene matches: 4. CDR1 is SNHLY, CDR2 FYNNEI, per germline. CDR3 residues: CASNKDRQETQYF. CDR3 in DNA: TGTGCCAGCAACAAGGACAGGCAAGAGACCCAGTACTTC. Full variable domain (rest looked up from reference TRBV2 and TRBJ2-5): EPEVTQTPSHQVTQMGQEVILRCVPISNHLYFYWYRQILGQKVEFLVSFYNNEISEKSEIFDDQFSVERPDGSNFTLKIRSTKLEDSAMYFCASNKDRQETQYFGPGTRLLVL.

This chain uses TRBV5-4 with TRBJ2-1, with 9 bases lining up with TRBD2. This CDR3 has 14 residues. Germline V gene lookup returns CDR1 SGHNT and CDR2 YYREEE (reference sequence). The junction had 3 bases not matched to a gene; V was cut back by 6 bases and J by 2 bases. CDR3 in DNA: TGTGCCAGCAAGCGGGAGGAAGCCTACAATGAGCAGTTCTTC. It encodes CASKREEAYNEQFF.